Below, 2 T cell receptor beta chains from the same sample are listed, as sequenced in a study of blood T cell repertoires in COVID-19. Some clones are missing from TCRdb's copy, which holds only in-frame ones; the method was immunoSEQ multiplex PCR. The sample has 45,000 to 55,000 clones; 85% to 90% are singletons. The sequencing input was peripheral blood. The source is a man between 65 and 85 years old with active COVID-19.

The chain recombines TRBV7-2 with TRBJ1-2; D unclear. The length of the CDR3 is 14 residues. Germline CDR1 SGHTA, CDR2 FQGNSA. V was trimmed by 5 bases and J by 8 bases, leaving 18 bases between them. The CDR3 DNA is TGTGCCAGCAGCGGCGGCCTAACCAGCAGCGGCTACACCTTC. It is translated as CASSGGLTSSGYTF.

The CDR3 here is CASSPDRVYEQYF. CDR3 nucleotides: TGTGCCAGCAGCCCGGACAGGGTCTACGAGCAGTACTTC. The V gene is TRBV6-2 or TRBV6-3, the J gene TRBJ2-7; TRBD1 aligns across 8 bases. V dropped 6 bases and J dropped 3; count of bases not matched to a gene: 4. The CDR3 has 13 amino acids. Germline loops: CDR1 MNHEY, CDR2 SVGEGT.